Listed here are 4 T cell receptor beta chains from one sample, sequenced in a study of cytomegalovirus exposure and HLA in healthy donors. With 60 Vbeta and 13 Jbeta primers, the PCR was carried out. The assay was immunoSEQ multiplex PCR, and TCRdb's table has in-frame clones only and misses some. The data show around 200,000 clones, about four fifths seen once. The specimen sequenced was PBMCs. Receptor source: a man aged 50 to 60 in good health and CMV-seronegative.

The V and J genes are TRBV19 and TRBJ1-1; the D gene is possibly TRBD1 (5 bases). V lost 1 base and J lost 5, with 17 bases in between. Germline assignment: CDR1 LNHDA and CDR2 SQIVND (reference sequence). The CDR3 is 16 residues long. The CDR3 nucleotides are TGTGCCAGTAGTATAGGCGCAGGGAATCCTGGAACTGAAGCTTTCTTT. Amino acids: CASSIGAGNPGTEAFF.

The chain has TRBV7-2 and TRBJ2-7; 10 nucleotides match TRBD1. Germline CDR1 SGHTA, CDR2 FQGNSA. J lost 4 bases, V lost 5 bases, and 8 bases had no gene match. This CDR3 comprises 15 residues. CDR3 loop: CASSTKTGGGYEQYF. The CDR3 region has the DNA TGTGCCAGCAGCACTAAGACAGGGGGCGGGTACGAGCAGTACTTC.

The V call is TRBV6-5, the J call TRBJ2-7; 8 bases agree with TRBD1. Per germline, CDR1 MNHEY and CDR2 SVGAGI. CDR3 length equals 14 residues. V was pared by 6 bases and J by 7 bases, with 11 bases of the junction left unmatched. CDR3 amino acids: CASSQDRGTGEQYF. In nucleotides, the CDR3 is TGTGCCAGCAGCCAAGACAGGGGAACGGGAGAGCAGTACTTC.

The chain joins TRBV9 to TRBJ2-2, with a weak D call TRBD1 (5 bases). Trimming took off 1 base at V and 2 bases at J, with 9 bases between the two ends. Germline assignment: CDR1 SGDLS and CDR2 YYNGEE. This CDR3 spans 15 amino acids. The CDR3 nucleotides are TGTGCCAGCAGCGTACAGGGAATTAACACCGGGGAGCTGTTTTTT. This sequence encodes CASSVQGINTGELFF.